The 25 T cell receptor beta chains below were found in one sample sequenced in a study of blood T cell repertoires in COVID-19. Using immunoSEQ multiplex PCR, the repertoire was profiled, and TCRdb retains in-frame clones only, with some absent. The repertoire consists of 250,000 to 300,000 clones, with around nine tenths occurring once and the leading ten covering approximately 9%. Sequencing input: PBMCs or T cells enriched from blood (not recorded which). Every receptor here comes from a man aged 35-49 years who had recovered from COVID-19.

The chain couples TRBV3-1 (or the pseudogene TRBV3-2) to TRBJ2-2; 9 bases map to TRBD1. Per the germline V gene, CDR1 is LGHDT and CDR2 is YNNKEL (reference sequence). The CDR3 length is 14 residues. V gave up 1 base and J gave up 6 bases; unmatched junction bases: 0. CDR3 sequence reads: CASSQGTGAGELFF. The DNA for the CDR3 is TGTGCCAGCAGCCAAGGGACAGGGGCCGGGGAGCTGTTTTTT.

The rearrangement joins TRBV9 to TRBJ2-7, with 8 bases lining up with TRBD2. Germline V gene sequence: CDR1 SGDLS, CDR2 YYNGEE. The CDR3 sequence is 16 residues long. V dropped 4 bases and J dropped 5; count of bases not matched to a gene: 14. The CDR3 loop is CASSSPSGSIFHEQYF. Written as DNA, the CDR3 is TGTGCCAGCAGCTCGCCGAGCGGGAGTATCTTCCACGAGCAGTACTTC.

The gene calls are TRBV5-1 and TRBJ2-1, with 7 bases matching TRBD1. The CDR3 loop spans 15 amino acids. Trimming at V came to 2 bases and at J to 4 bases, leaving 6 bases not matched to a gene. Germline V lookup: CDR1 SGHRS, CDR2 YFSETQ. The CDR3 DNA reads TGCGCCAGCAGCTTACAGGGGCCGGGATACAATGAGCAGTTCTTC. Protein: CASSLQGPGYNEQFF.

This clone is a singleton in its sample. The chain recombines TRBV6-5 with TRBJ1-4; 8 nucleotides match TRBD1. Losses at the gene ends were 4 bases for V and 8 bases for J; bases not matched to a gene: 9. The CDR3 has 15 residues. Germline CDR1 and CDR2: MNHEY and SVGAGI. The DNA of the CDR3 is TGTGCCAGCAGTTCATCCGGGACAGGCCCCGAAAAACTGTTTTTT. This gives the protein CASSSSGTGPEKLFF.

The chain combines TRBV7-6 with TRBJ2-7; the match to TRBD1 covers 7 bases. Germline V gene lookup returns CDR1 SGHVS and CDR2 FNYEAQ. The ends lost 2 bases at V and 1 base at J; junction bases unmatched: 5. CDR3 length: 15 amino acids. CDR3 in amino acids: CASSLKGGTSYEQYF. The CDR3 bases are TGTGCCAGCAGCTTAAAAGGGGGCACGTCCTACGAGCAGTACTTC.

The gene calls are TRBV29-1 and TRBJ2-7, with 9 nucleotides matching TRBD1. With 4 bases clipped from V and 4 bases from J, the junction kept 8 bases outside the gene matches. The CDR3 has 14 residues. Germline loops: CDR1 SQVTM, CDR2 ANQGSEA. The CDR3 nucleotides are TGCAGCGTTGTCCCCGGACAGGGGAGGTACGAGCAGTACTTC. Its protein product is CSVVPGQGRYEQYF.

This chain joins TRBV15 and TRBJ2-7, with TRBD2 as a possible D gene (6 bases). There are 13 residues in the CDR3. V was trimmed by 2 bases and J by 3 bases, leaving 8 bases between them. Germline values: CDR1 LNHNV, CDR2 YYDKDF (reference sequence). CDR3 nucleotide sequence: TGTGCCACCAGCAGATGGAGGGGCTACGAGCAGTACTTC. Its protein is CATSRWRGYEQYF.

This sequence joins TRBV4-2 and TRBJ1-6; D might be TRBD1 (6 bases). The germline V gene has CDR1 LGHNA and CDR2 YNFKEQ. V gave up 0 bases and J gave up 10 bases, with 25 bases separating them. This CDR3 comprises 19 residues. The CDR3 DNA is TGTGCCAGCAGCCAAGAGAGGCCGGCAGGACTGGGGGGGCGGTCACCCCTCCACTTT. Translation: CASSQERPAGLGGRSPLHF.

V usage is TRBV19 and J usage is TRBJ2-5; tentative D call: TRBD1 (5 bases). V lost 2 bases to trimming and J lost 1 base, with 17 bases between them. Germline V gene data show CDR1 as LNHDA and CDR2 as SQIVND (reference sequence). CDR3 length: 17 amino acids. The CDR3 is CASSIFPPTAIQETQYF. The CDR3, as DNA: TGTGCCAGTAGTATATTCCCGCCGACAGCAATCCAAGAGACCCAGTACTTC.

V and J are TRBV11-3 and TRBJ2-2, with D unclear. V was clipped by 8 bases and J by 0 bases, with 7 bases between them. Germline-derived CDR1 and CDR2 are SGHNT and YENEEA. This CDR3 has 13 amino acids. Here the CDR3 DNA reads TGTGCCAGCGGAACTACGAACACCGGGGAGCTGTTTTTT. This gives the protein CASGTTNTGELFF.

V gene TRBV7-3 combines with J gene TRBJ2-7; TRBD1 might be the D (6 bases). This CDR3 is 13 amino acids long. Germline CDR1 and CDR2: SGHTA and FQGTGA. Trimming removed 4 bases from V and 1 base from J, with 8 bases in between. The CDR3 protein is CASSSTGSYEQYF. The CDR3 DNA reads as TGTGCCAGCAGCTCGACAGGATCCTACGAGCAGTACTTC.

The count of this clone is one. The chain carries TRBV7-2 and TRBJ1-5, with D tentatively TRBD1 (6 bases). Trimming removed 2 bases at V and 2 bases at J, with 10 bases between. Per the germline V gene, CDR1 is SGHTA and CDR2 is FQGNSA. This CDR3 region has 15 residues. CDR3 region: CASSLISGGNQPQHF. Here the CDR3 DNA reads TGTGCCAGCAGCTTAATTTCAGGGGGCAATCAGCCCCAGCATTTT. Full variable domain (outside the CDR3, taken from reference TRBV7-2 and TRBJ1-5): GAGVSQSPSNKVTEKGKDVELRCDPISGHTALYWYRQSLGQGLEFLIYFQGNSAPDKSGLPSDRFSAERTGGSVSTLTIQRTQQEDSAVYLCASSLISGGNQPQHFGDGTRLSIL.

This clone was picked up one time. This sequence joins TRBV11-2 and TRBJ2-6; a weak D match, TRBD1 (5 bases). The CDR3 is 16 residues long. The V gene's germline CDR1 is SGHAT and CDR2 FQNNGV. The V end was cut by 2 bases, the J end by 3 bases, with 11 bases between. CDR3 nucleotides: TGTGCCAGCAGCTTAACGGTAGGGGTTGGGGCCAACGTCCTGACTTTC. It is translated as CASSLTVGVGANVLTF.

The rearrangement uses TRBV4-3 and TRBJ2-1; 7 bases match TRBD1. This CDR3 has 13 residues. Germline V gene sequence: CDR1 LGHNA, CDR2 YSLEER. V shed 0 bases, J shed 16 bases, and the junction held 9 bases outside the gene matches. The CDR3 coding sequence is TGCGCCAGCAGCCAAGATCCACAGGGGTTTCATTTCTTC. It codes for CASSQDPQGFHFF.

V is TRBV13 and J is TRBJ1-5; D gene uncertain. With 5 bases removed from V and 4 bases from J, the gap between germline ends came to 9 bases. This CDR3 spans 13 amino acids. Germline V gene data show CDR1 as PRHDT and CDR2 as FYEKMQ (reference sequence). The chain's CDR3 is CASSMRRNQPQHF. CDR3 in DNA: TGTGCCAGCAGCATGAGAAGAAATCAGCCCCAGCATTTT. Full variable domain (outside the CDR3, taken from reference TRBV13 and TRBJ1-5): AAGVIQSPRHLIKEKRETATLKCYPIPRHDTVYWYQQGPGQDPQFLISFYEKMQSDKGSIPDRFSAQQFSDYHSELNMSSLELGDSALYFCASSMRRNQPQHFGDGTRLSIL.

The rearrangement joins TRBV6-5 to TRBJ2-7; 9 positions match TRBD2. This CDR3 has 13 amino acids. With V trimmed by 7 bases and J by 7 bases, 8 bases remained unmatched. Per the germline V gene, CDR1 is MNHEY and CDR2 is SVGAGI. DNA for the CDR3: TGTGCCAGCACGACTAGCGGAAAGGGGGAGCAGTACTTC. It encodes CASTTSGKGEQYF.

The chain links TRBV10-3 to TRBJ2-7; D remains ambiguous. Looked up from germline, CDR1 is ENHRY and CDR2 is SYGVKD. CDR3 length: 11 amino acids. V was pared by 2 bases and J by 10 bases, with 9 bases between. The CDR3 protein is CAISEGRDQYF. The CDR3 DNA sequence: TGTGCCATCAGTGAGGGGCGAGACCAGTACTTC.

In its sample, this clone was seen once. V usage is TRBV7-2 and J usage is TRBJ2-3; TRBD2 aligns across 8 bases. Trimming took 4 bases from V and 0 from J; bases not matched to a gene: 9. Germline assignment: CDR1 SGHTA and CDR2 FQGNSA. The CDR3 has 17 amino acids. CDR3 in amino acids: CASSSLGSGTSTDTQYF. The CDR3 bases are TGTGCCAGCAGCTCCTTAGGTAGCGGGACTAGCACAGATACGCAGTATTTT.

V usage is TRBV29-1 and J usage is TRBJ2-1, with 11 bases matching TRBD2. CDR1 is SQVTM, CDR2 ANQGSEA, per germline. The CDR3 is 17 amino acids. J was trimmed by 2 bases and V by 0 bases; bases with no gene match: 6. The CDR3 loop is CSVEDVAGGPPYNEQFF. The CDR3 nucleotides read TGCAGCGTTGAAGATGTAGCGGGGGGGCCCCCCTACAATGAGCAGTTCTTC.

V and J are TRBV27 and TRBJ2-5; 10 bases are a match to TRBD1. In germline, CDR1 is MNHEY, CDR2 SMNVEV (reference sequence). The length of the CDR3 is 17 residues. J gave up 5 bases and V 4 bases, and 13 bases lay outside the gene matches. The CDR3 loop is CASSSKTPTGGLETQYF. CDR3 sequence (DNA): TGTGCCAGCAGTTCCAAAACTCCGACAGGGGGCTTGGAGACCCAGTACTTC.

The V call is TRBV2, the J call TRBJ2-3; D possibly corresponds to TRBD2 (5 bases). Trimming took off 4 bases at V and 3 bases at J, with 20 bases between the two ends. CDR1 and CDR2 (germline): SNHLY, FYNNEI. The CDR3 is made up of 17 amino acids. CDR3 nucleotide sequence: TGTGCCAGCAGTGGACCCCCCGGAGGCCTGAGGACAGATACGCAGTATTTT. It codes for CASSGPPGGLRTDTQYF.

This clone has just one count. This chain links TRBV9 with TRBJ2-7; D is unresolved. The CDR3 consists of 13 residues. Trimming cost V 0 bases and J 2 bases, with 6 bases left between them. Per germline, CDR1 SGDLS and CDR2 YYNGEE. As DNA, the CDR3 is TGTGCCAGCAGCGTAGGACAAACCTACGAGCAGTACTTC. Translation: CASSVGQTYEQYF.

The V call is TRBV11-3, the J call TRBJ2-5, with TRBD1 as a possible D gene (6 bases). The CDR3 totals 15 residues. Trimming cost V 6 bases and J 0 bases, with 14 bases left between them. The germline V gene has CDR1 SGHNT and CDR2 YENEEA. For the CDR3, the DNA is TGTGCCAGCAGTGGTACAGGGATAAACCAAGAGACCCAGTACTTC. Its protein is CASSGTGINQETQYF.

The rearrangement joins TRBV20-1 to TRBJ1-3, with 7 bases lining up with TRBD1. The V gene end was trimmed by 3 bases and the J gene end by 4 bases; junction bases not matched to a gene: 6. From germline, CDR1 is DFQATT and CDR2 SNEGSKA (reference sequence). The CDR3 totals 14 residues. CDR3 nucleotide sequence: TGCAGTGCTAGTCGACAGGGAGTCGGAAACACCATATATTTT. It translates to CSASRQGVGNTIYF.

This chain joins TRBV19 and TRBJ1-5; the D is unclear. Trimming took off 3 bases at V and 5 bases at J, with 11 bases between the two ends. The CDR3 spans 14 residues. The germline CDR1 and CDR2 sequences are LNHDA and SQIVND (reference sequence). CDR3 sequence (DNA): TGTGCCAGTAGTATGGGCAGGTCGCATCAGCCCCAGCATTTT. Translated, it gives CASSMGRSHQPQHF.